This T cell receptor (beta chain) was profiled in a study of cytomegalovirus exposure and HLA in healthy donors. Though nominally healthy at sampling, donors likely had unrecorded immune exposures. With respect to this clone: Its antigen is still unknown.

PCR employed 60 Vbeta and 13 Jbeta primers. The table came from immunoSEQ multiplex PCR; TCRdb's copy has only in-frame clones and leaves some out. In the table there are some 180,000 clones, around 78% of which are singletons. The CDR3 covers 15 residues. CDR1 is SGHRS and CDR2 is YFSETQ in the germline V gene. V dropped 3 bases and J dropped 11; count of bases not matched to a gene: 11. The study's findings and limits: Within an earlier analysis, most TCR beta V segments proved productive either about 87% or about 30% of the time.

The sequence was obtained from a man aged 25 to 45 in good health and CMV-seronegative. Sequencing was done on a sample of PBMCs. This rearrangement joins TRBV5-1 to TRBJ2-5; 12 bases align to TRBD2. The CDR3 DNA reads as TGCGCCAGCAGCTCCATGACTAGCGGGAGCCGGGAGCAGTACTTC. Residues: CASSSMTSGSREQYF. Variable domain in full (rest from reference TRBV5-1 and TRBJ2-5): KAGVTQTPRYLIKTRGQQVTLSCSPISGHRSVSWYQQTPGQGLQFLFEYFSETQRNKGNFPGRFSGRQFSNSRSEMNVSTLELGDSALYLCASSSMTSGSREQYFGPGTRLLVL.